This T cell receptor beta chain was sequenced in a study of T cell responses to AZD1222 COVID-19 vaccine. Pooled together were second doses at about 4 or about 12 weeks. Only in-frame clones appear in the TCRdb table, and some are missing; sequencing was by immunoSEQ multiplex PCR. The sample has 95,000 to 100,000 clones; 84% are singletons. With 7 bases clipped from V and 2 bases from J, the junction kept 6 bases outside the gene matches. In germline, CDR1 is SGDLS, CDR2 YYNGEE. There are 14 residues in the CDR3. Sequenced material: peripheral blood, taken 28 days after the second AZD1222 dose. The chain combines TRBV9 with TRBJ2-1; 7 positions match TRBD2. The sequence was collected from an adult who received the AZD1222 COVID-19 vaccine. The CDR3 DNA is TGTGCCAGCGGAGGGGCGGGAGCCTACAATGAGCAGTTCTTC. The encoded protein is CASGGAGAYNEQFF.